The 9 T cell receptor beta chains reported below all come from one sample, sequenced in a study of human T cells and chemical hapten exposure. TCRdb reprocessed the RACE reads via MiXCR and lists one record per CDR3 protein. The sample records around 99,000 distinct CDR3 sequences, 9.2% being singletons. Time point defined: patch test 2, 6 weeks after DPC sensitization. Treatment meaning: therapeutic diphenylcyclopropenone sensitization with weekly scalp DPC. Sequenced material: whole blood, taken in connection with sensitization to the hapten diphenylcyclopropenone (DPC). Receptor source: a woman in her thirties or forties with alopecia areata. Some clones in this sample may be carry-over from other donors' samples.

This clonotype was seen at least ten times. The genes are TRBV3-1 and TRBJ2-1; D is uncertain. CDR3 size: 12 residues. The germline gives CDR1 LGHDT, CDR2 YNNKEL (reference sequence). V gave up 6 bases and J gave up 6 bases, with 9 bases separating them. The CDR3, as DNA: TGTGCCAGCAGTACCCTGGGCAATGAGCAGTTCTTC. Translated, it gives CASSTLGNEQFF.

Note on this clonotype: This sequence may be a read error, since a much larger clone differs from it by one base. The CDR3 sequence: CASSLALIGTGIGETQCF. The CDR3 coding sequence is TGCGCCAGCAGCTTGGCCCTTATAGGGACAGGGATTGGAGAGACCCAGTGCTTC. The J gene is TRBJ2-5, the V gene TRBV5-1, with TRBD1 matching over 9 bases. Germline CDR1 reads SGHRS; CDR2 reads YFSETQ. This CDR3 has 18 residues.

In this sample, this clonotype turned up a few times. The rearrangement joins TRBV12-2 to TRBJ1-5; the D segment call TRBD1 is taken from the table without a DNA check. TRBV12-2 has pseudogene status. The CDR3 consists of 17 residues. The DNA of the CDR3 is TGTGCAAGTCGCTCCGGGTGGGGCAGGAATAGCAATCAGCCCCAGCATTTT. Encoded protein: CASRSGWGRNSNQPQHF.

The chain is built from TRBV5-1 and TRBJ1-2, with TRBD1 matching 7 bases. V gave up 2 bases and J gave up 2 bases; unmatched junction bases: 3. The CDR3 sequence is 14 residues long. The germline V gene has CDR1 SGHRS and CDR2 YFSETQ. The CDR3 DNA reads as TGCGCCAGCAGCTTTACAGGGGCCAACTATGGCTACACCTTC. This encodes CASSFTGANYGYTF.

The table lists this clonotype with many counts. The chain combines TRBV10-3 with TRBJ2-3; TRBD1 aligns across 10 bases. The length of the CDR3 is 15 residues. V trimming: 3 bases; J trimming: 4 bases; junction bases outside the gene matches: 4. Germline V CDR1 and CDR2: ENHRY, SYGVKD. In nucleotides, the CDR3 is TGTGCCATCAGTGACGGGACAGGGGTATCAGATACGCAGTATTTT. This sequence encodes CAISDGTGVSDTQYF.

This clonotype was picked up many times. The chain carries TRBV10-3 and TRBJ2-7; no firm D call. The CDR3 extends over 14 amino acids. Germline loops: CDR1 ENHRY, CDR2 SYGVKD. Deletions cut 2 bases from V and 5 bases from J, with 13 bases between. The CDR3 bases are TGTGCCATCAGTGAGATCGCTGTGGTCGACGAGCAGTACTTC. Its translation: CAISEIAVVDEQYF.

This clonotype was seen ten or more times. The chain employs TRBV14 and TRBJ1-1; no clear D. CDR3 length: 12 residues. Looked up from germline, CDR1 is SGHDN and CDR2 is FVKESK. V shed 8 bases and J shed 5 bases, with 12 bases lying between them. The CDR3 is CASEPGVTEAFF. The CDR3 nucleotides are TGTGCCAGCGAACCTGGGGTGACTGAAGCTTTCTTT.

This clonotype was detected many times. The chain recombines TRBV9 with TRBJ1-2, with 8 bases that match TRBD1. The germline V gene has CDR1 SGDLS and CDR2 YYNGEE. V lost 0 bases and J lost 7; bases outside the gene matches: 2. The CDR3 has 13 residues. This chain's CDR3 is CASSVGQGAGYTF. The CDR3 region has the DNA TGTGCCAGCAGCGTAGGTCAGGGGGCTGGCTACACCTTC. Combining the CDR3 with reference TRBV9 and TRBJ1-2 gives the whole variable domain DSGVTQTPKHLITATGQRVTLRCSPRSGDLSVYWYQQSLDQGLQFLIQYYNGEERAKGNILERFSAQQFPDLHSELNLSSLELGDSALYFCASSVGQGAGYTFGSGTRLTVV.

This clonotype occurred many times. This chain joins TRBV18 and TRBJ1-4, with D possibly TRBD1 on 5 matching bases. The germline CDR1 and CDR2 sequences are KGHSH and LQKENI. Trimming took off 3 bases at V and 2 bases at J, with 10 bases between the two ends. This CDR3 has 15 residues. The CDR3 DNA sequence: TGTGCCAGCTCACCGCAGGGAGCCACTAATGAAAAACTGTTTTTT. Residues: CASSPQGATNEKLFF.